A selection of T cell receptor beta chains follows, all from one sample in a study of blood T cell repertoires in COVID-19. Generated by immunoSEQ multiplex PCR, the TCRdb table keeps only in-frame clones and is missing some. The sample contains roughly 140,000 clones, around 84% of which appear only once. The sample taken for sequencing was peripheral blood. All receptors derive from a woman aged 50 to 65 in a cohort sampled during active or convalescent COVID-19. CDR3s include the opening cysteine and the closing phenylalanine or tryptophan. Fields, in order: D gene, V gene, CDR3 protein. A D gene is named only where the DNA matches it firmly.

D gene: TRBD1
V gene: TRBV5-1
CDR3 protein: CASSAGTGGRETQYF

D gene: .
V gene: TRBV7-8
CDR3 protein: CASSLPAGASYEQYF

D gene: .
V gene: TRBV7-6
CDR3 protein: CASSPRGPQRETQYF

D gene: .
V gene: TRBV4-3
CDR3 protein: CASSQAWGGASSEQYF

D gene: TRBD1
V gene: TRBV10-3
CDR3 protein: CAISDVQGASYEQYF

D gene: .
V gene: TRBV18
CDR3 protein: CASSPYRDQDEQYF

D gene: TRBD1
V gene: TRBV19
CDR3 protein: CASSINPGQGVTEAFF

D gene: .
V gene: TRBV3-1/TRBV3-2
CDR3 protein: CASSQERGYTF

D gene: .
V gene: TRBV6-4
CDR3 protein: CASRPFPGANVLTF

D gene: TRBD1
V gene: TRBV6-5
CDR3 protein: CASSYSGGGTDTQYF

D gene: .
V gene: TRBV21-1
CDR3 protein: CASSWRGPGLGGELFF

D gene: TRBD1
V gene: TRBV6-4
CDR3 protein: CASSTLPGQDQYF

D gene: TRBD2
V gene: TRBV12-5
CDR3 protein: CASGPSGGAYNEQFF

D gene: TRBD2
V gene: TRBV2
CDR3 protein: CASARLAGRNEQFF

D gene: .
V gene: TRBV18
CDR3 protein: CASSPVGGTVNEKLFF

D gene: TRBD2
V gene: TRBV4-2
CDR3 protein: CASSQEGAGGHYEQYF

D gene: .
V gene: TRBV3-1/TRBV3-2
CDR3 protein: CASSQGRTYGYTF

D gene: .
V gene: TRBV12-2
CDR3 protein: CASRSLIPPGQGWPDTQYF

D gene: TRBD1
V gene: TRBV5-6
CDR3 protein: CASSRGDRGRNQPQHF

D gene: .
V gene: TRBV6-5
CDR3 protein: CASSYSTDSYEQYF

D gene: TRBD1
V gene: TRBV19
CDR3 protein: CASSMGQSSNQPQHF

D gene: .
V gene: TRBV7-2
CDR3 protein: CASSLTPYSGANVLTF

D gene: .
V gene: TRBV10-3
CDR3 protein: CAISEDRDTATLHF

D gene: .
V gene: TRBV6-4
CDR3 protein: CASSESAGNKETQYF

D gene: TRBD1
V gene: TRBV30
CDR3 protein: CARTTGGSEAFF

D gene: .
V gene: TRBV6-5
CDR3 protein: CASSTQGFNQPQHF

D gene: .
V gene: TRBV19
CDR3 protein: CASRDTRETQYF

D gene: TRBD2
V gene: TRBV30
CDR3 protein: CAWSRPQRGPLGEQYF

D gene: .
V gene: TRBV11-2
CDR3 protein: CASSQVGAKAEAFF

D gene: TRBD1
V gene: TRBV5-1
CDR3 protein: CASRGTGGAETQYF

D gene: .
V gene: TRBV11-1
CDR3 protein: CASSLGLISSEAFF

D gene: .
V gene: TRBV19
CDR3 protein: CASRQGLENQPQHF

D gene: .
V gene: TRBV10-3
CDR3 protein: CAISNSPGLLNTEAFF

D gene: .
V gene: TRBV7-9
CDR3 protein: CASSLDAGIGTLHF

D gene: .
V gene: TRBV9
CDR3 protein: CASSVTAMNTEAFF

D gene: TRBD2
V gene: TRBV28
CDR3 protein: CASSLEGAGTSFQSSYNEQFF

D gene: .
V gene: TRBV18
CDR3 protein: CASSPRDTKFTEAFF

D gene: .
V gene: TRBV4-1
CDR3 protein: CASSPSNTEAFF

D gene: TRBD1
V gene: TRBV5-1
CDR3 protein: CASSLTGGMNTEAFF

D gene: .
V gene: TRBV15
CDR3 protein: CATSPRENPGSNQPQHF

D gene: .
V gene: TRBV5-1
CDR3 protein: CASSGGYTEAFF

D gene: TRBD2
V gene: TRBV12-5
CDR3 protein: CASGLNGGNPYNEQFF

D gene: .
V gene: TRBV28
CDR3 protein: CASRTDLHAGYTF

D gene: .
V gene: TRBV5-1
CDR3 protein: CASSLTGTGQGEQYF

D gene: TRBD1
V gene: TRBV7-8
CDR3 protein: CASSYYQGQGSYEQYF

D gene: .
V gene: TRBV7-3
CDR3 protein: CASSLTTVNTEAFF

D gene: TRBD2
V gene: TRBV5-6
CDR3 protein: CASSLRGLAKKNIQYF